The 17 T cell receptor beta chains below come from one sample, sequenced in a study of OX40 agonist ivuxolimab in advanced cancers. The table came from immunoSEQ multiplex PCR; TCRdb's copy has only in-frame clones and leaves some out. This repertoire shows about 64,000 clones, more than 85% found once; its top ten account for under 0.45%. The starting material was CD4+ or CD8+ T cells sorted from blood, obtained in a trial of the OX40 agonist ivuxolimab. The receptors were sampled from an adult with an advanced solid tumor such as melanoma, head and neck, liver or kidney cancer.

This clone was seen a single time. The rearrangement links TRBV11-2 to TRBJ1-5; TRBD1 matches 8 bases. The V and J ends lost 3 bases and 5 bases, in that order; junction bases with no gene match: 3. This CDR3 contains 14 residues. Germline CDR1 is SGHAT and CDR2 is FQNNGV. CDR3 protein: CASSFDRGYQPQHF. For the CDR3, the DNA is TGTGCCAGCAGCTTCGACAGGGGATATCAGCCCCAGCATTTT.

The chain employs TRBV7-2 and TRBJ2-5; possibly TRBD1 for D (5 bases). Germline CDR1 SGHTA, CDR2 FQGNSA. V dropped 3 bases and J dropped 0 bases, with 11 bases sitting between them. The CDR3 runs to 15 residues. CDR3 sequence (DNA): TGTGCCAGCAGCTTTTGGGGCGAGTACCAAGAGACCCAGTACTTC. As protein: CASSFWGEYQETQYF.

The gene calls are TRBV5-6 and TRBJ2-5, with 9 bases that match TRBD2. CDR1 is SGHDT and CDR2 is YYEEEE in the germline V gene. Losses at the gene ends were 2 bases for V and 5 bases for J; bases not matched to a gene: 7. This CDR3 comprises 15 residues. The CDR3 loop reads CASSFIGTSSETQYF. In nucleotides, the CDR3 is TGTGCCAGCAGCTTCATCGGGACTAGCTCGGAGACCCAGTACTTC. Supplemented by reference TRBV5-6 and TRBJ2-5, the full variable domain reads DAGVTQSPTHLIKTRGQQVTLRCSPKSGHDTVSWYQQALGQGPQFIFQYYEEEERQRGNFPDRFSGHQFPNYSSELNVNALLLGDSALYLCASSFIGTSSETQYFGPGTRLLVL.

This chain joins TRBV19 and TRBJ1-2; TRBD1 matches at 12 bases. The CDR3 spans 16 residues. The V segment lost 7 bases and the J segment 8 bases; nucleotides outside the gene matches: 14. Germline V CDR1 and CDR2: LNHDA, SQIVND (reference sequence). CDR3 in DNA: TGTGCCAGTATGCCGGGACAGGGGGCTTTAGGAGGCGGCTACACCTTC. Amino acid sequence: CASMPGQGALGGGYTF.

The V and J genes are TRBV5-5 and TRBJ1-5; D is ambiguous. Germline V lookup: CDR1 SGHKS, CDR2 YYEKEE (reference sequence). The ends were cut back, 4 bases at V and 4 bases at J, with 6 bases in the middle. CDR3 length equals 12 residues. The CDR3 region has the DNA TGTGCCAGCAGCCAACCTAATCAGCCCCAGCATTTT. Its protein is CASSQPNQPQHF.

The chain recombines TRBV7-2 with TRBJ2-7; TRBD2 aligns across 9 bases. Trimming at V came to 6 bases and at J to 4 bases, leaving 10 bases not matched to a gene. CDR1 SGHTA and CDR2 FQGNSA come from the germline V gene. This CDR3 contains 15 residues. In DNA form, the CDR3 reads TGTGCCAGCAGGGGGGGGATAGCGGGAGCGTACGAGCAGTACTTC. This translates into CASRGGIAGAYEQYF.

The rearrangement links TRBV4-3 to TRBJ1-3; D not certain. Deletions cut 2 bases from V and 0 bases from J, with 5 bases between. The CDR3 is 14 amino acids. Germline CDR1 and CDR2: LGHNA and YSLEER. DNA of the CDR3: TGCGCCAGCAGCCAACAGGACTCTGGAAACACCATATATTTT. Translating gives CASSQQDSGNTIYF.

The chain links TRBV5-1 to TRBJ2-7, with D perhaps matching TRBD2 (5 bases). The germline V gene has CDR1 SGHRS and CDR2 YFSETQ. The CDR3 loop spans 15 amino acids. Trimming cost V 6 bases and J 0 bases, with 16 bases left between them. CDR3 loop: CASNPRAGSSYEQYF. CDR3 bases: TGCGCCAGCAACCCACGGGCTGGGAGCTCCTACGAGCAGTACTTC.

V is TRBV21-1 and J is TRBJ2-5; the DNA was not used to check the table's D call, TRBD1. TRBV21-1 is classified as a pseudogene. CDR3 length: 16 residues. CDR3 DNA: TGTGCCAGCAGCAAAAGACAGGGGGGGGGTCAAGAGACCCAGTACTTC. Amino acid sequence: CASSKRQGGGQETQYF.

The chain employs TRBV5-1 and TRBJ2-5, with 8 bases lining up with TRBD2. Germline-derived CDR1 and CDR2 are SGHRS and YFSETQ. This CDR3 spans 19 amino acids. V shed 1 base and J 7 bases; nucleotides not matched to a gene: 21. As DNA, the CDR3 is TGCGCCAGCAGCTTGATTTTCGTGGCGGCTAGCGGGCTCCCTGGGACCCAGTACTTC. Protein sequence: CASSLIFVAASGLPGTQYF.

The J gene is TRBJ2-3, the V gene TRBV5-4, with TRBD2 matching 7 bases. Germline V CDR1 and CDR2: SGHNT, YYREEE (reference sequence). With V trimmed by 2 bases and J by 1 base, 1 base remained unmatched. The CDR3 loop spans 14 amino acids. The CDR3 sequence: CASSLAGRTDTQYF. Here the CDR3 DNA reads TGTGCCAGCAGCTTAGCGGGACGCACAGATACGCAGTATTTT.

This clone has a handful of counts. The chain has TRBV2 and TRBJ1-1, with TRBD1 matching 8 bases. The V segment lost 6 bases and the J segment 1 base; nucleotides outside the gene matches: 7. The germline gives CDR1 SNHLY, CDR2 FYNNEI. The CDR3 totals 15 residues. The CDR3 loop is CASRDGDRKNTEAFF. DNA for the CDR3: TGTGCCAGCAGGGACGGGGACAGGAAGAACACTGAAGCTTTCTTT.

The V and J genes are TRBV19 and TRBJ2-2, with 8 bases matching TRBD2. Trimming took 1 base from V and 1 from J; bases not matched to a gene: 2. Germline-derived CDR1 and CDR2 are LNHDA and SQIVND (reference sequence). The CDR3 has 16 residues. CDR3 in amino acids: CASSIATSGNTGELFF. The CDR3 DNA sequence: TGTGCCAGTAGTATAGCTACTAGCGGGAACACCGGGGAGCTGTTTTTT.

This clone was observed a single time. J is TRBJ1-1 and V is TRBV7-2; TRBD1 agrees at 9 bases. This CDR3 region has 14 residues. Germline V gives CDR1 SGHTA, CDR2 FQGNSA. The trim removed 7 bases at V and 4 bases at J, leaving 7 bases unmatched. CDR3 nucleotides: TGTGCCAGCACCCCACGGACAGGGGCCACTGAAGCTTTCTTT. Its translation is CASTPRTGATEAFF.

The chain recombines TRBV4-1 with TRBJ2-2; 11 bases agree with TRBD2. Germline V gene data show CDR1 as MGHRA and CDR2 as YSYEKL. This CDR3 is built from 17 residues. V lost 0 bases and J lost 4; bases outside the gene matches: 4. Here the CDR3 reads CASSQDIAGGGTGELFF. The CDR3 coding sequence is TGCGCCAGCAGCCAAGATATAGCGGGAGGGGGCACCGGGGAGCTGTTTTTT.

The chain couples TRBV6-6 to TRBJ2-1, with D tentatively TRBD1 or TRBD2 (5 bases each). V was clipped by 2 bases and J by 9 bases, with 14 bases between them. The CDR3 length is 14 residues. Germline assignment: CDR1 MNHNY and CDR2 SVGAGI (reference sequence). This chain's CDR3 is CASSYPQGAVEQFF. CDR3 sequence (DNA): TGTGCCAGCAGTTACCCGCAGGGAGCGGTTGAGCAGTTCTTC.

The chain joins TRBV7-9 to TRBJ2-7; 9 bases align to TRBD1. The germline V gene encodes CDR1 SEHNR and CDR2 FQNEAQ (reference sequence). The CDR3 has 19 amino acids. V trimming: 2 bases; J trimming: 1 base; junction bases outside the gene matches: 15. CDR3 in DNA: TGTGCCAGCAGCTTACAGCGACAGGGGGGTTACGATCCTTCCTACGAGCAGTACTTC. Protein sequence: CASSLQRQGGYDPSYEQYF.